The 18 T cell receptor beta chains listed next were all sequenced from one sample in a study of cytomegalovirus exposure and HLA in healthy donors (dated by TCRdb to about 2017). The library was produced with the immunoSEQ multiplex PCR assay. For the multiplex PCR, a mixture combining 60 forward primers for TCR Vbeta segments and 13 reverse primers for TCR Jbeta segments was used. TCRdb mirrors the immuneACCESS table, restricted to in-frame sequences. Some clones are absent from its copies; in checked studies, under half trace to an unresolved V gene, and the reason for the others is unknown. The sample table shows 150,000 to 200,000 clones, and under 85% are seen once. The top ten constitute over 4% of the sample. Input material: PBMCs. Receptors were obtained from a man between 45 and 60 years old in good health and CMV-seropositive.

This chain uses TRBV7-9 with TRBJ2-3, with 11 bases matching TRBD2. Germline V gene sequence: CDR1 SEHNR, CDR2 FQNEAQ (reference sequence). V was clipped by 2 bases and J by 6 bases; unmatched bases: 7. The CDR3 runs 16 residues. In DNA form, the CDR3 reads TGTGCCAGCAGCTTACTTGGGACTAGCGGTGCCGATACGCAGTATTTT. Its protein product is CASSLLGTSGADTQYF. Full variable domain (missing parts from reference TRBV7-9 and TRBJ2-3): DTGVSQNPRHKITKRGQNVTFRCDPISEHNRLYWYRQTLGQGPEFLTYFQNEAQLEKSRLLSDRFSAERPKGSFSTLEIQRTEQGDSAMYLCASSLLGTSGADTQYFGPGTRLTVL.

V gene TRBV4-2 combines with J gene TRBJ2-5, with 9 positions matching TRBD1. This CDR3 has 19 amino acids. V lost 4 bases to trimming and J lost 4 bases; unmatched junction nucleotides: 19. Per germline, CDR1 LGHNA and CDR2 YNFKEQ. CDR3 in amino acids: CASSRELSATGGKGETQYF. CDR3 nucleotide sequence: TGTGCCAGCAGCCGAGAACTATCCGCCACAGGGGGCAAAGGAGAGACCCAGTACTTC.

In nucleotides, the CDR3 is TGTGCCAGCGCTACAGGTGTGTACGAGCAGTACTTC. Translated, it gives CASATGVYEQYF. V is TRBV7-8 and J is TRBJ2-7, with D maybe TRBD1 (5 bases). CDR1 and CDR2 (germline): SGHVS, FQNEAQ. The CDR3 loop spans 12 amino acids. Trimming took 8 bases from V and 4 from J, leaving 12 bases between them.

The chain carries TRBV6-6 and TRBJ1-1, with D unresolved. The CDR3 spans 14 residues. CDR1 is MNHNY and CDR2 is SVGAGI in the germline V gene (reference sequence). Trimming shortened V by 2 bases and J by 2 bases, and 9 bases separated the two germline ends. This CDR3 is CASSYGRANTEAFF. In DNA form, the CDR3 reads TGTGCCAGCAGTTACGGGCGGGCTAACACTGAAGCTTTCTTT.

J is TRBJ2-7 and V is TRBV15; TRBD1 might be the D (5 bases). The CDR3 length is 15 residues. The germline V gene encodes CDR1 LNHNV and CDR2 YYDKDF (reference sequence). V was cut by 7 bases and J by 4 bases, with 20 bases left in between. The CDR3: CATTVDRLLFYEQYF. The CDR3 nucleotides read TGTGCCACCACCGTAGACAGATTATTATTTTACGAGCAGTACTTC.

This chain joins TRBV18 and TRBJ2-7; 14 bases match TRBD2. Germline V gene data show CDR1 as KGHSH and CDR2 as LQKENI. This CDR3 region has 17 residues. J was trimmed by 6 bases and V by 1 base; bases with no gene match: 8. The CDR3 DNA sequence: TGTGCCAGCTCACCACTCGGACTAGCGGGAGGCTCCGGCGAGCAGTACTTC. Translation gives CASSPLGLAGGSGEQYF.

J is TRBJ1-2 and V is TRBV28, with 10 bases fitting TRBD1. Germline V gene data show CDR1 as MDHEN and CDR2 as SYDVKM. Trimming cost V 1 base and J 6 bases; bases outside gene matches: 11. The CDR3 spans 17 residues. CDR3 in amino acids: CASSLSRRDRGSDGYTF. The CDR3 DNA reads TGTGCCAGCAGTTTATCGAGGCGGGACAGGGGATCCGATGGCTACACCTTC.

The chain links TRBV29-1 to TRBJ2-1; 9 bases are shared with TRBD2. The CDR3 covers 16 residues. The germline V gene encodes CDR1 SQVTM and CDR2 ANQGSEA. The V segment lost 2 bases and the J segment 2 bases; nucleotides outside the gene matches: 7. The CDR3 protein is CSVELPLAGAYNEQFF. The DNA of the CDR3 is TGCAGCGTTGAACTTCCCTTAGCGGGGGCCTACAATGAGCAGTTCTTC.

This clone was seen just once. The J gene is TRBJ1-5, the V gene TRBV30; 7 nucleotides agree with TRBD1. The germline CDR1 and CDR2 sequences are GTSNPN and SVGIG (reference sequence). V lost 2 bases and J lost 5; bases outside the gene matches: 6. This CDR3 has 14 amino acids. CDR3 protein: CAWSLGQGDQPQHF. The CDR3 DNA follows: TGTGCCTGGAGTTTGGGGCAGGGGGATCAGCCCCAGCATTTT.

The chain joins TRBV9 to TRBJ1-6, with D perhaps matching TRBD1 (5 bases). The CDR3 totals 15 residues. V lost 4 bases and J lost 5, with 13 bases in between. The V gene's germline CDR1 is SGDLS and CDR2 YYNGEE. CDR3 residues: CASSPTGLHNSPLHF. In DNA, the CDR3 is TGTGCCAGCAGCCCAACGGGACTACATAATTCACCCCTCCACTTT.

The V gene is TRBV5-8, the J gene TRBJ2-7, with TRBD2 as a possible D gene (6 bases). Trimming left V 0 bases short and J 4 bases short, with 11 bases between. The CDR3 is made up of 14 amino acids. Germline V gene sequence: CDR1 SGHTS, CDR2 YDEGEE. The CDR3 loop reads CASSLGGRRYEQYF. In DNA, the CDR3 is TGTGCCAGCAGCTTGGGTGGGAGGAGGTACGAGCAGTACTTC.

This chain connects TRBV7-2 to TRBJ2-1, with 9 bases fitting TRBD1. The CDR3 covers 15 residues. V was clipped by 2 bases and J by 5 bases; unmatched bases: 4. The germline CDR1 and CDR2 sequences are SGHTA and FQGNSA. CDR3 coding DNA: TGTGCCAGCAGCTTAAACAGGGGGCTTAACAATGAGCAGTTCTTC. Translated, it gives CASSLNRGLNNEQFF.

The genes are TRBV6-1 and TRBJ1-1, with a tentative D call TRBD1 (6 bases). The germline V and J ends were trimmed by 8 bases and 6 bases, with 16 bases remaining between them. This CDR3 comprises 13 residues. From germline, CDR1 is MNHNS and CDR2 SASEGT. This CDR3 reads CASHQGFLAEAFF. The CDR3 nucleotides are TGTGCCAGCCACCAGGGGTTTCTGGCTGAAGCTTTCTTT.

The chain carries TRBV7-9 and TRBJ2-5; 7 nucleotides line up with TRBD1. The CDR3 length is 14 residues. Germline V gene lookup returns CDR1 SEHNR and CDR2 FQNEAQ (reference sequence). V was pared by 8 bases and J by 0 bases, with 6 bases of the junction left unmatched. The DNA of the CDR3 is TGTGCCAGCTCGAGGGGGCGTTACCAAGAGACCCAGTACTTC. Translation: CASSRGRYQETQYF.

This clone was detected a few times. The V and J genes are TRBV4-1 and TRBJ2-1, with 12 bases identical to TRBD2. V gave up 3 bases and J gave up 2 bases; unmatched junction bases: 5. The CDR3 totals 17 residues. CDR1 and CDR2 (germline): MGHRA, YSYEKL. In DNA, the CDR3 is TGCGCCAGCAGCCAGAATCTAGCGGGGGGGCCCTACAATGAGCAGTTCTTC. Translated: CASSQNLAGGPYNEQFF.

The chain employs TRBV4-1 and TRBJ2-7; D may be TRBD2 (6 bases). CDR3 length: 19 amino acids. The germline CDR1 and CDR2 sequences are MGHRA and YSYEKL. With 1 base removed from V and 3 bases from J, the gap between germline ends came to 25 bases. The CDR3 DNA reads TGCGCCAGCAGCCAAGGCCTACTGGGCGGGGCGCAGGTTAACTACGAGCAGTACTTC. Translation gives CASSQGLLGGAQVNYEQYF.

The chain carries TRBV7-3 and TRBJ1-1; 7 bases line up with TRBD1. CDR1 SGHTA and CDR2 FQGTGA come from the germline V gene. The CDR3 runs to 16 residues. J was trimmed by 1 base and V by 5 bases; bases with no gene match: 10. The CDR3 DNA follows: TGTGCCAGCAGCGCGGGGACAGATTACCCGAACACTGAAGCTTTCTTT. Protein sequence: CASSAGTDYPNTEAFF.

The chain employs TRBV29-1 and TRBJ2-7; 7 positions match TRBD1. The CDR3 has 18 residues. J gave up 1 base and V 4 bases, and 19 bases lay outside the gene matches. Germline-derived CDR1 and CDR2 are SQVTM and ANQGSEA. CDR3 sequence reads: CSVARDRNFPLGSYEQYF. The CDR3 coding sequence is TGCAGCGTTGCCCGGGACAGAAATTTCCCCTTGGGGTCCTACGAGCAGTACTTC.